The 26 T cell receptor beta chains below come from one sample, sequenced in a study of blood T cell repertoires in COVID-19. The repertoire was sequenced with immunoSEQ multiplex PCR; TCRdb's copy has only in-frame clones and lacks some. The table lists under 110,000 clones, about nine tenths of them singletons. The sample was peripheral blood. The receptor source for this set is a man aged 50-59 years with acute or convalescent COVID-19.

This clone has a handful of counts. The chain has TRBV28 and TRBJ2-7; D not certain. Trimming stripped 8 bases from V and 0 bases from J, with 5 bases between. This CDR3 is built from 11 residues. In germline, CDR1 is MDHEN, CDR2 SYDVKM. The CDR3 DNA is TGTGCCAGCGGAGACTCCTACGAGCAGTACTTC. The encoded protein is CASGDSYEQYF.

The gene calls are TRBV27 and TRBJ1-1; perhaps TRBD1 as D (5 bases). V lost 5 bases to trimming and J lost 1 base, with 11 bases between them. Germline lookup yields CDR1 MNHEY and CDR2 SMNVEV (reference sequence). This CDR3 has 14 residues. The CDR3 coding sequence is TGTGCCAGCAGTCCTAGGGGCCGGAACACTGAAGCTTTCTTT. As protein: CASSPRGRNTEAFF.

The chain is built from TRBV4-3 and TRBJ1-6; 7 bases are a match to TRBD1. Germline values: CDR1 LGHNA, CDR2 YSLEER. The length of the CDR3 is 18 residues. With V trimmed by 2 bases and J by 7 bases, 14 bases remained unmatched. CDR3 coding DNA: TGCGCCAGCAGCCAATCCGGGGGCTGGGACAGAACGAATTCACCCCTCCACTTT. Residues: CASSQSGGWDRTNSPLHF.

CDR3 sequence: CASVTTGAGTDTQYF. CDR3 nucleotide sequence: TGTGCCAGCGTTACCACAGGGGCGGGGACAGATACGCAGTATTTT. The V and J genes are TRBV19 and TRBJ2-3; perhaps TRBD1 as D (7 bases). Trimming stripped 9 bases from V and 3 bases from J, with 19 bases between. Germline values: CDR1 LNHDA, CDR2 SQIVND (reference sequence). This CDR3 has 15 residues.

The CDR3, as DNA: TGCAGCGTTGGCCCCGGTCGCAATCAGCCCCAGCATTTT. It yields the protein CSVGPGRNQPQHF. The rearrangement uses TRBV29-1 and TRBJ1-5, with D unresolved. Trimming removed 4 bases at V and 2 bases at J, with 9 bases between. The CDR3 totals 13 residues. Per the germline V gene, CDR1 is SQVTM and CDR2 is ANQGSEA. Supplemented by reference TRBV29-1 and TRBJ1-5, the full variable domain reads SAVISQKPSRDICQRGTSLTIQCQVDSQVTMMFWYRQQPGQSLTLIATANQGSEATYESGFVIDKFPISRPNLTFSTLTVSNMSPEDSSIYLCSVGPGRNQPQHFGDGTRLSIL.

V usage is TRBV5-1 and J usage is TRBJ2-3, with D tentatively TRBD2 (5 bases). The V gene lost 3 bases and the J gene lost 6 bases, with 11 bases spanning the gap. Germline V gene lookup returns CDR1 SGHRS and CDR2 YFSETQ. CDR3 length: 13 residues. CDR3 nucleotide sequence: TGCGCCAGCAGCTCCAGACGGGGTGATACGCAGTATTTT. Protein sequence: CASSSRRGDTQYF.

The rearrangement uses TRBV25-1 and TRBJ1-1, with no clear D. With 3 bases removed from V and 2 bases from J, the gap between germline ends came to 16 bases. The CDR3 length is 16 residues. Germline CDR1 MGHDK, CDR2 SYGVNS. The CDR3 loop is CASSDTAHPSNTEAFF. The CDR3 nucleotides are TGTGCCAGCAGTGATACAGCACATCCTTCTAACACTGAAGCTTTCTTT. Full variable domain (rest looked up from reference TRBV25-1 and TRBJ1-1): EADIYQTPRYLVIGTGKKITLECSQTMGHDKMYWYQQDPGMELHLIHYSYGVNSTEKGDLSSESTVSRIRTEHFPLTLESARPSHTSQYLCASSDTAHPSNTEAFFGQGTRLTVV.

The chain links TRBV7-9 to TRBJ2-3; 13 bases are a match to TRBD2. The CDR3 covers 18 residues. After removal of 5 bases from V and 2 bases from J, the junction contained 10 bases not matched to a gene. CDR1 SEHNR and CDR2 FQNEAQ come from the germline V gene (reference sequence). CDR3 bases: TGTGCCAGCAGCCGCAACCGTGGACTAGCGGGGGTCACAGATACGCAGTATTTT. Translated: CASSRNRGLAGVTDTQYF.

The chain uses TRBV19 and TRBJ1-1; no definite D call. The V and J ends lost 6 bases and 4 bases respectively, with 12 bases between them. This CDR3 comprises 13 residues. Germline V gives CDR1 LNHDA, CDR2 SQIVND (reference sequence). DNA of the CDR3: TGTGCCAGTAGCGCCATAGAGGGCACTGAAGCTTTCTTT. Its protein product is CASSAIEGTEAFF.

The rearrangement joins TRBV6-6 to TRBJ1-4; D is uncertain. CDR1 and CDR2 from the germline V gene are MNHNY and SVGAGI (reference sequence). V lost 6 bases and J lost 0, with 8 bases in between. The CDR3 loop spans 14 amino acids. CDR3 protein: CASSPGATNEKLFF. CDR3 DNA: TGTGCCAGCAGCCCGGGTGCAACTAATGAAAAACTGTTTTTT.

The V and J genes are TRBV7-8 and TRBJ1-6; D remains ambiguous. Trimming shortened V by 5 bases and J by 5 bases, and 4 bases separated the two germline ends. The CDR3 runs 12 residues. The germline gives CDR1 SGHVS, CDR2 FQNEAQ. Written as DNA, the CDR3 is TGTGCCAGCAGCCCTCATAATTCACCCCTCCACTTT. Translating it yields CASSPHNSPLHF.

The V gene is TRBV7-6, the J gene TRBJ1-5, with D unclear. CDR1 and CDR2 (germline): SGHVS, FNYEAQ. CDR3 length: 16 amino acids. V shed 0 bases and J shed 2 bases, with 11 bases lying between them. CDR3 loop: CASSLAAGMGNQPQHF. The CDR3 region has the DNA TGTGCCAGCAGCTTAGCTGCGGGAATGGGCAATCAGCCCCAGCATTTT.

The CDR3 region has the DNA TGTGCCAGCAGGCTAGCGGTCCGACCCACAGATACGCAGTATTTT. Its translation is CASRLAVRPTDTQYF. J is TRBJ2-3 and V is TRBV5-8; 7 nucleotides line up with TRBD2. CDR3 size: 15 residues. V shed 5 bases, J shed 2 bases, and the junction held 8 bases outside the gene matches. Germline V gene data show CDR1 as SGHTS and CDR2 as YDEGEE.

As DNA, the CDR3 is TGTGCCAGTAGTATGGGGACAGGGGGCAGCAATCAGCCCCAGCATTTT. Protein product: CASSMGTGGSNQPQHF. This chain uses TRBV19 with TRBJ1-5; 12 bases are a match to TRBD1. The CDR3 is made up of 16 amino acids. The trim removed 3 bases at V and 1 base at J, leaving 1 base unmatched. In germline, CDR1 is LNHDA, CDR2 SQIVND (reference sequence).

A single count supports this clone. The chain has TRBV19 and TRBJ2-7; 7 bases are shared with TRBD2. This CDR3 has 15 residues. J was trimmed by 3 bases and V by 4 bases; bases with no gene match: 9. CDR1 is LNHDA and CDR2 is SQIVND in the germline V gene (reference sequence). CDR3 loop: CASSNERGIFYEQYF. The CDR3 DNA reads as TGTGCCAGTAGTAACGAGCGGGGTATTTTCTACGAGCAGTACTTC.

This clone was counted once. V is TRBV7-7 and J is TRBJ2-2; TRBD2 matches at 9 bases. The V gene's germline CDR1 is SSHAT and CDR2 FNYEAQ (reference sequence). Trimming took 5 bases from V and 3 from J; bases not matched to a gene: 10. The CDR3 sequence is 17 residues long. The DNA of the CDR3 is TGTGCCAGCAGCCCACCGACTAGCGGCCTTCACACCGGGGAGCTGTTTTTT. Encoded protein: CASSPPTSGLHTGELFF.

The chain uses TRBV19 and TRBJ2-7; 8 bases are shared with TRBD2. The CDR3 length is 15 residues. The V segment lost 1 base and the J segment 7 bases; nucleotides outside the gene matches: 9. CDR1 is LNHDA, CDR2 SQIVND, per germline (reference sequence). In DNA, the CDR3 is TGTGCCAGTAGTATAGCGAGCGGGGGACCCGGTGAGCAGTACTTC. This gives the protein CASSIASGGPGEQYF.

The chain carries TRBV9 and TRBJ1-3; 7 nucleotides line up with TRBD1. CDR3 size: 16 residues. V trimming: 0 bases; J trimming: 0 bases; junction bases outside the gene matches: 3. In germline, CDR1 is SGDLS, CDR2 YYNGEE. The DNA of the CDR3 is TGTGCCAGCAGCGTAGCTAGGACAGGCTCTGGAAACACCATATATTTT. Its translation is CASSVARTGSGNTIYF.

Here the CDR3 reads CASSLEGQATGELFF. Here the CDR3 DNA reads TGTGCCAGCAGCTTAGAGGGACAGGCCACCGGGGAGCTGTTTTTT. The chain couples TRBV7-2 to TRBJ2-2; TRBD1 aligns across 8 bases. This CDR3 contains 15 residues. The J segment lost 4 bases and the V segment lost 1 base, leaving 2 bases of the junction unmatched. Germline V gives CDR1 SGHTA, CDR2 FQGNSA.

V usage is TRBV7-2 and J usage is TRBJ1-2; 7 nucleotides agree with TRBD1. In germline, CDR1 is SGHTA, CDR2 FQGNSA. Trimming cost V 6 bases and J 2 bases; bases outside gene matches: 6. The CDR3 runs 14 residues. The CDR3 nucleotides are TGTGCCAGCAGTGTCACAGGGGTAAACTATGGCTACACCTTC. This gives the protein CASSVTGVNYGYTF.

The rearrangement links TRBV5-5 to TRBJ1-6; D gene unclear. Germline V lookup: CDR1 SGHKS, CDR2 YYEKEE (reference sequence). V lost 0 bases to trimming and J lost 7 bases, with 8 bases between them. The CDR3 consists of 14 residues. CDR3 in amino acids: CASSLGSGNSPLHF. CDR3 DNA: TGTGCCAGCAGCTTGGGATCAGGAAATTCACCCCTCCACTTT.

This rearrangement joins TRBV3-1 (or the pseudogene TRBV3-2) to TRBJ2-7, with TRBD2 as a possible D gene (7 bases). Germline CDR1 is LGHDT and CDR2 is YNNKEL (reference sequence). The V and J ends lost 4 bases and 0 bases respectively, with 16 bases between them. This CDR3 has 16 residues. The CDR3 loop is CASSPMGGQNSYEQYF. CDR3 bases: TGTGCCAGCAGCCCCATGGGGGGGCAGAACTCCTACGAGCAGTACTTC.

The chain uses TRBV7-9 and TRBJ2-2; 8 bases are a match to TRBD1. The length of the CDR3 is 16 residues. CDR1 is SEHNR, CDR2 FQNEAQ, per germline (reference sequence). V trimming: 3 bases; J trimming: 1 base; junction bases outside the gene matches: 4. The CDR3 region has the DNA TGTGCCAGCAGCTTTCGACAGGGGATGAACACCGGGGAGCTGTTTTTT. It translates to CASSFRQGMNTGELFF.

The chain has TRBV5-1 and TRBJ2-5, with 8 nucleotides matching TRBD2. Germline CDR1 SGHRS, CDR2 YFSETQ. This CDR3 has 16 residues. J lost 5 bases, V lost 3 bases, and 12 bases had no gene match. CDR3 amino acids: CASSSDLGGARETQYF. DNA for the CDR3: TGCGCCAGCAGCTCTGACCTCGGGGGGGCGAGGGAGACCCAGTACTTC.

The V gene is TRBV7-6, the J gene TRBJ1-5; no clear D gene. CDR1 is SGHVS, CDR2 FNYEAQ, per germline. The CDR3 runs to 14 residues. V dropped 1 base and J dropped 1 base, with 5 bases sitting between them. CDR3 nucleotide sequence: TGTGCCAGCAGCTTAGATGAGAGCAATCAGCCCCAGCATTTT. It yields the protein CASSLDESNQPQHF.

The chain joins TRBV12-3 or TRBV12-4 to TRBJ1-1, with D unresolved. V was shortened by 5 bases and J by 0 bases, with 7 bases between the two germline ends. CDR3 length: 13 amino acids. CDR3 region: CASSPQMNTEAFF. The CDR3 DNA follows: TGTGCCAGCAGTCCACAGATGAACACTGAAGCTTTCTTT.